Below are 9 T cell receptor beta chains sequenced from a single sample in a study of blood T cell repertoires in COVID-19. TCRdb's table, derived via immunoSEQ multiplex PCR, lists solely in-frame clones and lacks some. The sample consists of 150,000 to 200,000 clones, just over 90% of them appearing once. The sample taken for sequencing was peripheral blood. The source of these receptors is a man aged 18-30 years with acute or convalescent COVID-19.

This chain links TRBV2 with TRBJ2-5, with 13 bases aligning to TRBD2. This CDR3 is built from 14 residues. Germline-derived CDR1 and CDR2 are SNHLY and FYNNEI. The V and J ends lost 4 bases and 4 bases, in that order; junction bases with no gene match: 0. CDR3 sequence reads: CASSGTSGGETQYF. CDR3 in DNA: TGTGCCAGCAGTGGGACTAGCGGGGGAGAGACCCAGTACTTC.

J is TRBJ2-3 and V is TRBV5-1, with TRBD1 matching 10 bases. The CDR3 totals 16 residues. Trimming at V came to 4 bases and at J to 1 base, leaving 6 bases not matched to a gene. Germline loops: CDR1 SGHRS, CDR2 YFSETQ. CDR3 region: CASSVGQGVRTDTQYF. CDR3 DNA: TGCGCCAGCAGCGTCGGACAGGGGGTACGCACAGATACGCAGTATTTT.

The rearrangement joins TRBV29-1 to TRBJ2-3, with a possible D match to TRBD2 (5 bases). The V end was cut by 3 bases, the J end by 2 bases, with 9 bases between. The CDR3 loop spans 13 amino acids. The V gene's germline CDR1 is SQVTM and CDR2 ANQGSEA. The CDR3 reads CSVDRGDTDTQYF. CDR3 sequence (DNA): TGCAGCGTTGATCGGGGTGACACAGATACGCAGTATTTT.

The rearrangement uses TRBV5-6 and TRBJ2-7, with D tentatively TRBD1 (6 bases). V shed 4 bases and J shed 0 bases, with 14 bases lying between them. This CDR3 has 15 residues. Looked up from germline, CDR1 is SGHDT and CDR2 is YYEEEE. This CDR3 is CASSVKGGSSYEQYF. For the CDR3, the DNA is TGTGCCAGCAGCGTTAAAGGGGGATCCTCCTACGAGCAGTACTTC.

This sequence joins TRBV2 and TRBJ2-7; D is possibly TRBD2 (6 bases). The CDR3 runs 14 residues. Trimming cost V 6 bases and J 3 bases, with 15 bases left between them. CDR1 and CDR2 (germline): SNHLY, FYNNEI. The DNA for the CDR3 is TGTGCCAGCAGCGCCTCGGGACTGGACTACGAGCAGTACTTC. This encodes CASSASGLDYEQYF. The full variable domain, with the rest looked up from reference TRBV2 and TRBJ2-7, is EPEVTQTPSHQVTQMGQEVILRCVPISNHLYFYWYRQILGQKVEFLVSFYNNEISEKSEIFDDQFSVERPDGSNFTLKIRSTKLEDSAMYFCASSASGLDYEQYFGPGTRLTVT.

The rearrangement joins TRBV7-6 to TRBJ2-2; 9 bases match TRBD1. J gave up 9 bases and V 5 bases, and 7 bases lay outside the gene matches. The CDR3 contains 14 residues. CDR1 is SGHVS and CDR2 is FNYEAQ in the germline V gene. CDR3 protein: CASSLRDRAWELFF. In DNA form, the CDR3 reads TGTGCCAGCAGCCTCCGGGACAGGGCATGGGAGCTGTTTTTT.

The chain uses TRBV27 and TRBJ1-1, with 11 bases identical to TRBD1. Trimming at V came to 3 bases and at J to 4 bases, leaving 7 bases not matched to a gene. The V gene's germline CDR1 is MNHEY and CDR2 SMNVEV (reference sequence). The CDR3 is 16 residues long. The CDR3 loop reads CASSFLSGTGGTEAFF. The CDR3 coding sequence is TGTGCCAGCAGTTTCCTTAGTGGGACAGGGGGCACTGAAGCTTTCTTT.

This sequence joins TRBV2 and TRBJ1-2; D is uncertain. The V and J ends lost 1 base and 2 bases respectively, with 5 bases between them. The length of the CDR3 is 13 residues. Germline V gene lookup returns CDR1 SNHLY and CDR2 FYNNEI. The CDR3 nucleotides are TGTGCCAGCAGTGAAGTACAGAACTATGGCTACACCTTC. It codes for CASSEVQNYGYTF.

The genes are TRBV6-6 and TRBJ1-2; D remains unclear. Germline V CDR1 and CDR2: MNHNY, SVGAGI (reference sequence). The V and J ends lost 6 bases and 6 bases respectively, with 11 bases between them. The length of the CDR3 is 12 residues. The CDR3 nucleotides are TGTGCCAGCAGCCTTACAAGCGATGGCTACACCTTC. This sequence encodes CASSLTSDGYTF.